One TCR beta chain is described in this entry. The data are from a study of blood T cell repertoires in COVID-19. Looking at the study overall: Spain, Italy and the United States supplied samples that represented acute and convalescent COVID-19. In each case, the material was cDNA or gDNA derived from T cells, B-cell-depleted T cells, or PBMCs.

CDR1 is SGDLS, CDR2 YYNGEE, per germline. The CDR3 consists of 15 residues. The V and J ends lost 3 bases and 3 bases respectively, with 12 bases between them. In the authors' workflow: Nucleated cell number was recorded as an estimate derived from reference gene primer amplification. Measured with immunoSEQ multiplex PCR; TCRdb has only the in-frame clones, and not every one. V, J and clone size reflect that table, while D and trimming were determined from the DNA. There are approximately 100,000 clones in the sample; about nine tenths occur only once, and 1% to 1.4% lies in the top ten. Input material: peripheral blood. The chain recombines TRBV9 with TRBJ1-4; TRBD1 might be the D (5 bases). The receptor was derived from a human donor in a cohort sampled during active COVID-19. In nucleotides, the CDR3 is TGTGCCAGCAGCGAGAACACAGGACCTAATGAAAAACTGTTTTTT. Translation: CASSENTGPNEKLFF.